These 21 T cell receptor beta chains were sequenced from one sample in a study of early T cells in non-severe SARS-CoV-2 infection. TCRdb independently ran MiXCR on the 5' RACE reads; one entry per CDR3 protein. The sample carries roughly 57,000 distinct CDR3 sequences, around 13% recorded once. Sequenced sample: whole blood. Receptors originate from an adult who was a healthcare worker with PCR-confirmed SARS-CoV-2 infection or an uninfected control (not recorded which).

This clonotype occurred a few times. This chain uses TRBV12-5 with TRBJ1-1, with D possibly TRBD1 on 5 matching bases. Germline V gives CDR1 LGHNT, CDR2 FRNRAP. V dropped 6 bases and J dropped 4 bases, with 18 bases sitting between them. The CDR3 runs to 15 residues. This chain's CDR3 is CASGEGFLRVTEAFF. The CDR3 DNA sequence: TGTGCTAGTGGGGAGGGGTTTTTGCGCGTCACTGAAGCTTTCTTT.

At least ten counts were recorded for this clonotype. The gene calls are TRBV9 and TRBJ2-7, with TRBD1 matching over 10 bases. Trimming at V came to 0 bases and at J to 6 bases, leaving 3 bases not matched to a gene. The CDR3 is 14 residues long. From germline, CDR1 is SGDLS and CDR2 YYNGEE. The CDR3 region has the DNA TGTGCCAGCAGCGTAGTGGGACAGGGGCCCGAGCAGTACTTC. It codes for CASSVVGQGPEQYF. Complete variable domain (other parts from reference TRBV9 and TRBJ2-7): DSGVTQTPKHLITATGQRVTLRCSPRSGDLSVYWYQQSLDQGLQFLIQYYNGEERAKGNILERFSAQQFPDLHSELNLSSLELGDSALYFCASSVVGQGPEQYFGPGTRLTVT.

This clonotype is labeled medium-sized. The chain links TRBV6-4 to TRBJ2-1; weak D call: TRBD1 (6 bases). V lost 3 bases and J lost 7, with 13 bases in between. This CDR3 is built from 14 residues. Germline V gene sequence: CDR1 MRHNA, CDR2 SNTAGT. The CDR3: CASSETPTGNEQFF. The CDR3 nucleotides are TGTGCCAGCAGTGAAACTCCCACAGGGAATGAGCAGTTCTTC.

This clonotype was detected only a few times. The J gene is TRBJ2-7, the V gene TRBV20-1; 9 bases align to TRBD2. There are 15 residues in the CDR3. Trimming cost V 0 bases and J 4 bases; bases outside gene matches: 7. The germline gives CDR1 DFQATT, CDR2 SNEGSKA (reference sequence). CDR3 sequence reads: CSARDPGGGGYEQYF. The CDR3 DNA reads TGCAGTGCTAGAGACCCCGGCGGGGGGGGTTACGAGCAGTACTTC.

This clonotype was recorded at least ten times. The chain links TRBV29-1 to TRBJ2-6; 7 bases fit TRBD1. The CDR3 is 14 amino acids. Germline V CDR1 and CDR2: SQVTM, ANQGSEA. V dropped 3 bases and J dropped 3; count of bases not matched to a gene: 2. CDR3 bases: TGCAGCGTTGACGACAGGGATGGGGCCAACGTCCTGACTTTC. The encoded protein is CSVDDRDGANVLTF.

This clonotype was seen repeatedly, ten times or more. The chain carries TRBV6-1 and TRBJ1-2; the D gene is possibly TRBD1 (5 bases). This CDR3 region has 13 residues. V lost 3 bases and J 6 bases, leaving 11 bases between the germline ends. CDR1 and CDR2 (germline): MNHNS, SASEGT. CDR3 nucleotides: TGTGCCAGCAGTGATCCAGGGCGGGATGGCTACACCTTC. This gives the protein CASSDPGRDGYTF.

The gene calls are TRBV5-1 and TRBJ2-7; 9 bases line up with TRBD1. J was trimmed by 6 bases and V by 3 bases; bases with no gene match: 10. CDR1 is SGHRS, CDR2 YFSETQ, per germline. There are 15 residues in the CDR3. CDR3 nucleotide sequence: TGCGCCAGCAGCTCGGACAGGGGACTACTTTTCGAGCAGTACTTC. This codes for CASSSDRGLLFEQYF.

This clonotype was detected a few times. V usage is TRBV4-3 and J usage is TRBJ2-1, with D perhaps TRBD1 (5 bases). V was shortened by 2 bases and J by 5 bases, with 16 bases between the two germline ends. The CDR3 runs to 16 residues. Germline V CDR1 and CDR2: LGHNA, YSLEER. The CDR3 DNA sequence: TGCGCCAGCAGCCAAAGGGGCGGCTCCTACCACAATGAGCAGTTCTTC. Its translation: CASSQRGGSYHNEQFF.

This clonotype appeared many times. The CDR3 sequence: CASTPGQGAYEQYF. Written as DNA, the CDR3 is TGTGCCAGCACCCCGGGACAGGGGGCTTACGAGCAGTACTTC. This chain connects TRBV12-3 or TRBV12-4 to TRBJ2-7; 12 bases line up with TRBD1. The V segment lost 7 bases and the J segment 4 bases; nucleotides outside the gene matches: 5. The CDR3 sequence is 14 residues long.

Only a few counts were recorded for this clonotype. The chain joins TRBV7-6 to TRBJ2-7, with TRBD1 matching over 7 bases. This CDR3 is 14 amino acids long. Trimming at V came to 4 bases and at J to 1 base, leaving 4 bases not matched to a gene. Germline V gives CDR1 SGHVS, CDR2 FNYEAQ. The CDR3 bases are TGTGCCAGCAGCTCCCAACAGGGGTCCTACGAGCAGTACTTC. Protein sequence: CASSSQQGSYEQYF.

The chain combines TRBV11-2 with TRBJ2-3; the D call may be TRBD1 or TRBD2 (5 bases each). Per the germline V gene, CDR1 is SGHAT and CDR2 is FQNNGV. The germline V and J ends were trimmed by 6 bases and 1 base, with 17 bases remaining between them. The CDR3 is made up of 16 amino acids. Here the CDR3 DNA reads TGTGCCAGCAGACGAGGGACGGGCAAACGCACAGATACGCAGTATTTT. Translated: CASRRGTGKRTDTQYF.

This clonotype was counted ten times or more. The chain carries TRBV21-1 and TRBJ2-3; the table's TRBD1 call for D was not verified on the DNA. TRBV21-1 is recorded as a pseudogene. The CDR3 sequence is 19 residues long. CDR3 sequence (DNA): TGTGCCAGCAACCCTCCCAGGGGGCGGGAGGGTTACGGCACAGATACGCAGTATTTT. Encoded protein: CASNPPRGREGYGTDTQYF.

This clonotype has only a few counts. The chain carries TRBV14 and TRBJ2-5; 12 bases agree with TRBD1. From germline, CDR1 is SGHDN and CDR2 FVKESK. CDR3 length: 20 residues. The ends lost 2 bases at V and 2 bases at J; junction bases unmatched: 15. The CDR3 DNA follows: TGTGCCAGCAGCCAACCCCACCGGGACAGGGGGCGAACTCCTCAAGAGACCCAGTACTTC. Its protein is CASSQPHRDRGRTPQETQYF. The full variable domain, rest sourced from reference TRBV14 and TRBJ2-5, is EAGVTQFPSHSVIEKGQTVTLRCDPISGHDNLYWYRRVMGKEIKFLLHFVKESKQDESGMPNNRFLAERTGGTYSTLKVQPAELEDSGVYFCASSQPHRDRGRTPQETQYFGPGTRLLVL.

With regard to this clonotype: A much larger clonotype is one base distant, so this may be a read error. This chain connects TRBV18 to TRBJ1-6, with D maybe TRBD1 (5 bases). Germline-derived CDR1 and CDR2 are KGHSH and LQKENI. The CDR3 contains 14 residues. CDR3 residues: CASSPQGYKSPLHF. In DNA, the CDR3 is TGTGCCAGCTCACCGCAGGGTTATAAATCACCCCTCCACTTT.

A few counts support this clonotype. V usage is TRBV29-1 and J usage is TRBJ1-1, with a weak D call TRBD1 (5 bases). Germline V CDR1 and CDR2: SQVTM, ANQGSEA. This CDR3 region has 11 residues. V was pared by 4 bases and J by 6 bases, with 9 bases between. The CDR3, as DNA: TGCAGCGTTGGCAGGGCCTCTGAAGCTTTCTTT. Amino acid sequence: CSVGRASEAFF.

The genes are TRBV7-2 and TRBJ2-3, with a possible D match to TRBD2 (7 bases). Trimming took 5 bases from V and 5 from J, leaving 20 bases between them. CDR1 is SGHTA and CDR2 is FQGNSA in the germline V gene. This CDR3 has 16 amino acids. CDR3 residues: CASSRTRGGARDTQYF. CDR3 DNA sequence: TGTGCCAGCAGCCGGACTCGCGGGGGCGCACGAGATACGCAGTATTTT.

This clonotype was seen a few times. This rearrangement joins TRBV29-1 to TRBJ1-2, with D hard to call. In germline, CDR1 is SQVTM, CDR2 ANQGSEA. This CDR3 is 11 amino acids long. V was trimmed by 7 bases and J by 7 bases, leaving 13 bases between them. DNA for the CDR3: TGCAGCGCCACCGGGCGTGGTGGCTACACCTTC. Amino acids: CSATGRGGYTF.

V gene TRBV13 combines with J gene TRBJ2-7, with a possible D match to TRBD1 (5 bases). The CDR3 consists of 15 residues. Germline CDR1 is PRHDT and CDR2 is FYEKMQ (reference sequence). V lost 5 bases to trimming and J lost 3 bases, with 17 bases between them. CDR3 sequence: CASSQGGVTLYEQYF. CDR3 DNA sequence: TGTGCCAGCAGCCAGGGTGGGGTAACTCTCTACGAGCAGTACTTC.

V gene TRBV30 combines with J gene TRBJ2-7; the D gene is possibly TRBD2 (5 bases). Germline-derived CDR1 and CDR2 are GTSNPN and SVGIG (reference sequence). This CDR3 has 16 residues. V lost 4 bases, J lost 0 bases, and 19 bases lay in between. CDR3 in DNA: TGTGCCTGGATACGACGGAGGCCGCAAAGCTCCTACGAGCAGTACTTC. Its translation is CAWIRRRPQSSYEQYF.

This clonotype was counted ten times or more. The rearrangement joins TRBV12-3 or TRBV12-4 to TRBJ2-1; unclear D gene. The V gene lost 6 bases and the J gene lost 7 bases, with 10 bases spanning the gap. The CDR3 contains 12 residues. CDR3 nucleotides: TGTGCCAGCAGGCGAAAGGGAAATGAGCAGTTCTTC. Translating it yields CASRRKGNEQFF.

This clonotype showed up just a few times. V is TRBV7-3 and J is TRBJ2-5, with D perhaps matching TRBD1 or TRBD2 (5 bases each). Germline V gene sequence: CDR1 SGHTA, CDR2 FQGTGA. The CDR3 totals 15 residues. V dropped 5 bases and J dropped 2 bases, with 15 bases sitting between them. The CDR3: CASSPLGTAQETQYF. CDR3 DNA sequence: TGTGCCAGCAGCCCCTTAGGGACGGCTCAAGAGACCCAGTACTTC.